These 15 T cell receptor beta chains came from one sample sequenced in a study of blood T cell repertoires in COVID-19. Profiled with immunoSEQ multiplex PCR; TCRdb holds only in-frame clones, not every one. The sample includes tens of thousands of clones, roughly 80% of them seen just once. The specimen was peripheral blood. The origin of the receptors is a human donor in a cohort sampled during active COVID-19.

The rearrangement links TRBV5-1 to TRBJ1-1; a weak D match, TRBD1 (6 bases). The CDR3 consists of 15 residues. V shed 7 bases and J shed 1 base, with 17 bases lying between them. From germline, CDR1 is SGHRS and CDR2 YFSETQ. CDR3 loop: CASRGGGLQNTEAFF. The CDR3 nucleotides are TGCGCCAGCCGGGGCGGGGGGCTCCAGAACACTGAAGCTTTCTTT. Full variable domain (rest looked up from reference TRBV5-1 and TRBJ1-1): KAGVTQTPRYLIKTRGQQVTLSCSPISGHRSVSWYQQTPGQGLQFLFEYFSETQRNKGNFPGRFSGRQFSNSRSEMNVSTLELGDSALYLCASRGGGLQNTEAFFGQGTRLTVV.

This sequence joins TRBV18 and TRBJ1-1; the match to TRBD1 covers 8 bases. J was trimmed by 4 bases and V by 6 bases; bases with no gene match: 4. This CDR3 has 13 residues. Looked up from germline, CDR1 is KGHSH and CDR2 is LQKENI. The CDR3: CASSSQGGTEAFF. The CDR3 region has the DNA TGTGCCAGCTCCTCACAGGGGGGCACTGAAGCTTTCTTT.

This chain connects TRBV5-4 to TRBJ2-2, with 7 positions matching TRBD2. There are 17 residues in the CDR3. Germline assignment: CDR1 SGHNT and CDR2 YYREEE (reference sequence). The V gene end was trimmed by 4 bases and the J gene end by 5 bases; junction bases not matched to a gene: 14. CDR3: CASSPFTGTKKTGELFF. CDR3 sequence (DNA): TGTGCCAGCAGCCCTTTCACCGGGACTAAGAAGACCGGGGAGCTGTTTTTT.

This chain links TRBV9 with TRBJ1-5, with D perhaps matching TRBD1 (5 bases). The length of the CDR3 is 15 residues. Trimming removed 0 bases from V and 2 bases from J, with 9 bases in between. Germline V CDR1 and CDR2: SGDLS, YYNGEE. This CDR3 is CASSVAGDRNQPQHF. The CDR3 coding sequence is TGTGCCAGCAGCGTAGCGGGGGATCGCAATCAGCCCCAGCATTTT.

This clone occurred once. The chain joins TRBV5-4 to TRBJ2-3; 10 bases map to TRBD1. Looked up from germline, CDR1 is SGHNT and CDR2 is YYREEE (reference sequence). This CDR3 spans 16 amino acids. J was trimmed by 0 bases and V by 5 bases; bases with no gene match: 6. The CDR3 region has the DNA TGTGCCAGCAGACCTGGGGGACAGGGGAGCACAGATACGCAGTATTTT. It codes for CASRPGGQGSTDTQYF.

V and J are TRBV5-1 and TRBJ1-2; TRBD1 matches at 12 bases. CDR1 is SGHRS and CDR2 is YFSETQ in the germline V gene. Trimming took 5 bases from V and 2 from J; bases not matched to a gene: 4. The CDR3 loop spans 15 amino acids. DNA for the CDR3: TGCGCCAGCAGACAGGGACAGGGGGCGAACTATGGCTACACCTTC. It is translated as CASRQGQGANYGYTF.

This clone was recorded only once. The gene calls are TRBV19 and TRBJ1-5, with D unclear. The V end lost 2 bases, the J end lost 5 bases, and 7 bases lay between the germline ends. The CDR3 contains 13 residues. Per the germline V gene, CDR1 is LNHDA and CDR2 is SQIVND (reference sequence). As DNA, the CDR3 is TGTGCCAGTAGTATATATCCGGATCAGCCCCAGCATTTT. Amino acid sequence: CASSIYPDQPQHF.

This chain links TRBV19 with TRBJ2-3; 7 nucleotides align to TRBD1. The CDR3 loop spans 16 amino acids. Losses at the gene ends were 4 bases for V and 8 bases for J; bases not matched to a gene: 15. Germline CDR1 is LNHDA and CDR2 is SQIVND (reference sequence). This chain's CDR3 is CASSKGQLTRGVTQYF. The CDR3 nucleotides read TGTGCCAGTAGTAAGGGACAGCTAACCAGGGGTGTTACGCAGTATTTT. Variable domain in full (rest from reference TRBV19 and TRBJ2-3): DGGITQSPKYLFRKEGQNVTLSCEQNLNHDAMYWYRQDPGQGLRLIYYSQIVNDFQKGDIAEGYSVSREKKESFPLTVTSAQKNPTAFYLCASSKGQLTRGVTQYFGPGTRLTVL.

CDR3 in amino acids: CASTGDSYEQYF. The CDR3 coding sequence is TGTGCCAGCACGGGGGACTCCTACGAGCAGTACTTC. The chain joins TRBV6-5 to TRBJ2-7; maybe TRBD2 (6 bases). The CDR3 has 12 amino acids. The V end was cut by 7 bases, the J end by 0 bases, with 7 bases between. Germline V gene data show CDR1 as MNHEY and CDR2 as SVGAGI.

This clone was recorded only once. V gene TRBV11-2 combines with J gene TRBJ2-1, with 8 bases fitting TRBD2. The CDR3 covers 19 residues. CDR1 is SGHAT and CDR2 is FQNNGV in the germline V gene. The V and J ends lost 5 bases and 0 bases, in that order; junction bases with no gene match: 15. For the CDR3, the DNA is TGTGCCAGCAGCCGCCTCGGGGGTAGCGGGAAAAGCTCCTACAATGAGCAGTTCTTC. As protein: CASSRLGGSGKSSYNEQFF.

This clone is a singleton in its sample. The J gene is TRBJ2-7, the V gene TRBV27, with 7 nucleotides matching TRBD1. The junction had 8 bases not matched to a gene; V was cut back by 10 bases and J by 5 bases. Germline assignment: CDR1 MNHEY and CDR2 SMNVEV (reference sequence). The CDR3 covers 12 residues. The CDR3 DNA reads TGTGCCACCCTGGACAGGTTCAACGAGCAGTACTTC. This encodes CATLDRFNEQYF.

The rearrangement joins TRBV2 to TRBJ2-1; D unresolved. This CDR3 contains 15 residues. V lost 7 bases and J 6 bases, leaving 19 bases between the germline ends. Germline V gene sequence: CDR1 SNHLY, CDR2 FYNNEI. As DNA, the CDR3 is TGTGCCAGCACGCTGCTGTCTTCCGCCAGCAATGAGCAGTTCTTC. It specifies CASTLLSSASNEQFF.

This chain uses TRBV2 with TRBJ1-2; 9 bases map to TRBD1. The CDR3 covers 15 residues. V lost 6 bases and J lost 2; bases outside the gene matches: 7. Per the germline V gene, CDR1 is SNHLY and CDR2 is FYNNEI. This chain's CDR3 is CASRGGQGRNYGYTF. The CDR3 DNA reads TGTGCCAGCAGGGGGGGACAGGGAAGGAACTATGGCTACACCTTC.

The chain carries TRBV24-1 and TRBJ2-3; 7 nucleotides match TRBD1. CDR1 is KGHDR, CDR2 SFDVKD, per germline. This CDR3 is 16 amino acids long. The V and J ends lost 4 bases and 0 bases, in that order; junction bases with no gene match: 6. CDR3 in amino acids: CATSDLGTASTDTQYF. CDR3 in DNA: TGTGCCACCAGTGACCTCGGGACAGCTAGCACAGATACGCAGTATTTT.

The chain is built from TRBV6-4 and TRBJ1-1, with D unresolved. The germline V gene encodes CDR1 MRHNA and CDR2 SNTAGT. The CDR3 is 13 residues long. V lost 3 bases and J lost 2, with 7 bases in between. This CDR3 reads CASSEQVNTEAFF. DNA of the CDR3: TGTGCCAGCAGTGAGCAGGTAAACACTGAAGCTTTCTTT.